This TCR beta chain stems from a study of CD8 T cells in Susac syndrome. Overall study: When blood was drawn, patients with Susac syndrome were on intravenous immunoglobulin alone, on corticosteroids, or therapy-naive.

This CDR3 has 12 residues. The V segment lost 5 bases and the J segment 10 bases; nucleotides outside the gene matches: 4. The germline gives CDR1 PRHDT, CDR2 FYEKMQ (reference sequence). An amount of RNA that ranged from 0.5 to 1 ug was reverse transcribed with random hexamers. The amplification used immunoSEQ multiplex PCR on TCR beta CDR3; it spanned 54 Vbeta and 13 Jbeta. TCRdb analysed the immunoSEQ multiplex PCR reads with MiXCR anew, one entry per CDR3 protein. The sample lists around 200,000 distinct CDR3 sequences, roughly 94% occurring once. The study sequenced TCR beta in blood CD8+ and CD4+ T cells. CD8+ and CD4+ T cells were negatively isolated; TEMRA cells were FACS-enriched.

Source material: CD8+ T cells from PBMCs. V gene TRBV13 combines with J gene TRBJ2-1; 8 bases agree with TRBD2. This sequence originates from a human donor with Susac syndrome. CDR3 loop: CASSERGTEQFF. CDR3 bases: TGTGCCAGCAGCGAGCGGGGGACCGAGCAGTTCTTC.